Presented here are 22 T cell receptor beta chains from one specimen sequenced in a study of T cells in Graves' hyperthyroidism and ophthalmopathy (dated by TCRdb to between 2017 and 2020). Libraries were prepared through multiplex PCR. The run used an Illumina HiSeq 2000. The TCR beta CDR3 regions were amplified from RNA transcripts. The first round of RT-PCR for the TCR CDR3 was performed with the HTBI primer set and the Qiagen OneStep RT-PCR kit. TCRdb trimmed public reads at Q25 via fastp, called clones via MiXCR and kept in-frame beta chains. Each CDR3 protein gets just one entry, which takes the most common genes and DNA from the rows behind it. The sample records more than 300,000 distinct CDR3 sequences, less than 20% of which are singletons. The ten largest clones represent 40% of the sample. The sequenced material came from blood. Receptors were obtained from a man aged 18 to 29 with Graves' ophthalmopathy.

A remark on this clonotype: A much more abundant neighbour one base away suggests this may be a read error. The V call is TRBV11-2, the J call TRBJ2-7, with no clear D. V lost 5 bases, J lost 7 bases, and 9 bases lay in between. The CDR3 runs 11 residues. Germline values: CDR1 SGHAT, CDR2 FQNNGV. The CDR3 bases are TGTGCCAGCAGCCTGCAGGCAGAGCAGTACTTC. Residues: CASSLQAEQYF.

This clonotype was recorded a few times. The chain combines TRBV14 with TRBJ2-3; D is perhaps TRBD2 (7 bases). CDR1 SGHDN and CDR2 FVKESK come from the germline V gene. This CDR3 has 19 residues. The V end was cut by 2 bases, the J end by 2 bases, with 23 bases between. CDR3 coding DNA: TGTGCCAGCAGCCAAACCTGGGGGCAGCGGGGATTCTCCACAGATACGCAGTATTTT. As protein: CASSQTWGQRGFSTDTQYF.

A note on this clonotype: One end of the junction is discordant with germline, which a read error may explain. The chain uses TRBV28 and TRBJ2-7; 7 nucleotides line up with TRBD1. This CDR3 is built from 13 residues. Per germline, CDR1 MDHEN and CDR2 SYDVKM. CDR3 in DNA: TGTGCCAGCACCCTGGGACAGACCTACGGGCAGTACTTC. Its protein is CASTLGQTYGQYF.

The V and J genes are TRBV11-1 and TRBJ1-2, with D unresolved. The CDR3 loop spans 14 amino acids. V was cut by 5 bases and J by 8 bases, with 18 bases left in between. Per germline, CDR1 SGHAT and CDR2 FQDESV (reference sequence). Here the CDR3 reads CASSLSELNEGYTF. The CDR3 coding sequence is TGTGCCAGCAGCCTCTCCGAATTAAACGAGGGCTACACCTTC.

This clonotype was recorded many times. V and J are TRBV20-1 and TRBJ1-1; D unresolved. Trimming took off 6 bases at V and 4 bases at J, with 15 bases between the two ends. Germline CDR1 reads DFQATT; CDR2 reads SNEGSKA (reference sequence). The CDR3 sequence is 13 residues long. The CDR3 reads CSAAPGLSTEAFF. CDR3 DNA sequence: TGCAGTGCAGCACCGGGGTTGAGCACTGAAGCTTTCTTT.

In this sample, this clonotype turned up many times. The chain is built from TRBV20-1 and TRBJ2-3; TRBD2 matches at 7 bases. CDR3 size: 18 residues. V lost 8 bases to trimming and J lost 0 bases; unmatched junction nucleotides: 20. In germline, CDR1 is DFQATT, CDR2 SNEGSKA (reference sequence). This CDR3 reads CSTDSQKRGVESTDTQYF. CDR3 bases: TGCAGTACAGACTCCCAGAAGCGGGGCGTAGAGAGCACAGATACGCAGTATTTT.

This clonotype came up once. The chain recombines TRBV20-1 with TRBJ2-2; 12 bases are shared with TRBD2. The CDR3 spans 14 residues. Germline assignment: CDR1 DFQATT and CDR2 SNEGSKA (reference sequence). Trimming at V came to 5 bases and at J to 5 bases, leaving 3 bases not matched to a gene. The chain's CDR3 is CSAPSGGATGELFF. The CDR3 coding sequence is TGCAGTGCTCCTAGCGGGGGGGCGACCGGGGAGCTGTTTTTT.

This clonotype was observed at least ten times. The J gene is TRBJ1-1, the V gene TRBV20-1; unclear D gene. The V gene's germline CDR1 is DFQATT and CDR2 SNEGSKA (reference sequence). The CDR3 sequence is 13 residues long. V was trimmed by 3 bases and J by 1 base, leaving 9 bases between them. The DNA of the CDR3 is TGCAGTGCTAGCAGCCAGGCGAACACTGAAGCTTTCTTT. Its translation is CSASSQANTEAFF.

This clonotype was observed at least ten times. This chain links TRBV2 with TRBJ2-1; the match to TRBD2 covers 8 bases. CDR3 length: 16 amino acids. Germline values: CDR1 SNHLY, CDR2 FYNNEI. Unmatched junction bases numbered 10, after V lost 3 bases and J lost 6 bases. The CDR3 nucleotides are TGTGCCAGCAGTGAGGTACTTTTTACTAGCGGCAATGAGCAGTTCTTC. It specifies CASSEVLFTSGNEQFF.

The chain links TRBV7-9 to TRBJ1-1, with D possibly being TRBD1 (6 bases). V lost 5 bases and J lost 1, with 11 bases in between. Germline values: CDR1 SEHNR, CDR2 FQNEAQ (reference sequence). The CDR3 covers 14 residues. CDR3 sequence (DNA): TGTGCCAGCAGCGAAAAACAGGGGAACACTGAAGCTTTCTTT. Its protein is CASSEKQGNTEAFF.

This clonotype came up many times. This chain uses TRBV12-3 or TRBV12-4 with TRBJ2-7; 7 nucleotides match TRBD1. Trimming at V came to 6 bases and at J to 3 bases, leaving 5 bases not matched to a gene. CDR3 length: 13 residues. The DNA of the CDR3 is TGTGCCAGCAGCTTACGGACAGGCTACGAGCAGTACTTC. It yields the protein CASSLRTGYEQYF.

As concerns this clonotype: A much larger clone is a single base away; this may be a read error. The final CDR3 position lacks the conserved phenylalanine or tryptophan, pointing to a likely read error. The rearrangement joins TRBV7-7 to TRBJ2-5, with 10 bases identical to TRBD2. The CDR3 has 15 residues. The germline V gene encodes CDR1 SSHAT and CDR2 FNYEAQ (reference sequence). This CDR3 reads CASSLGASGGETQYL. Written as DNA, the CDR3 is TGTGCTAGCAGCTTAGGCGCTAGCGGGGGAGAGACCCAGTACCTC.

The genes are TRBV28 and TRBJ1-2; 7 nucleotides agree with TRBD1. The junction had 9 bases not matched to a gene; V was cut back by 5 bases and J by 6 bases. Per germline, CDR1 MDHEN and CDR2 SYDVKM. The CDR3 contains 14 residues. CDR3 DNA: TGTGCCAGCAGTACTCAGGGGGTAGGCGATGGCTACACCTTC. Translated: CASSTQGVGDGYTF.

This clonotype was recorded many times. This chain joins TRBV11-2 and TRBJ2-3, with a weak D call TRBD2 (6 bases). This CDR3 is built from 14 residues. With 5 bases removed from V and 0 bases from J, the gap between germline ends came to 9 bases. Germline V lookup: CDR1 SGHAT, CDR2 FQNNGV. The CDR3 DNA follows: TGTGCCAGCAGCAGGGACTGGAGCACAGATACGCAGTATTTT. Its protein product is CASSRDWSTDTQYF.

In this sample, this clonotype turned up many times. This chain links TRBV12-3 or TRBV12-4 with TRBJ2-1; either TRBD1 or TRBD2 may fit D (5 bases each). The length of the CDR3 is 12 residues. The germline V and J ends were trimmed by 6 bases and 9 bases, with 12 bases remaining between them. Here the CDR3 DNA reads TGTGCCAGCAGCCCCGGGGCCACTGAGCAGTTCTTC. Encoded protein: CASSPGATEQFF.

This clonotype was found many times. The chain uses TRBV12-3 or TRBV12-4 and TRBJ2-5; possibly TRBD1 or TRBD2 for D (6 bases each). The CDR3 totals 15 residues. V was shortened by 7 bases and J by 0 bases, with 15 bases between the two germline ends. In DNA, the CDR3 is TGTGCCAGCACCTCGGGGGCTAGTCACCAAGAGACCCAGTACTTC. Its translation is CASTSGASHQETQYF.

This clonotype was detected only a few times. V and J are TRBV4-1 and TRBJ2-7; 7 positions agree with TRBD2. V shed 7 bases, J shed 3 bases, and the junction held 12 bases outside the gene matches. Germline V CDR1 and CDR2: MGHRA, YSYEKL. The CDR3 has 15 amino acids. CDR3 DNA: TGCGCCAGCACCCCCGTATTGAGCGGGGACTACGAGCAGTACTTC. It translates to CASTPVLSGDYEQYF.

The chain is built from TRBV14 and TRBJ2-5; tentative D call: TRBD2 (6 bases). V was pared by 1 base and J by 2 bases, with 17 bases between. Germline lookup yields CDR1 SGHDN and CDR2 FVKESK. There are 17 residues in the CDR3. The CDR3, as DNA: TGTGCCAGCAGCCAAGGGTTGACCGGGAGCCTGCAAGAGACCCAGTACTTC. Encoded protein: CASSQGLTGSLQETQYF.

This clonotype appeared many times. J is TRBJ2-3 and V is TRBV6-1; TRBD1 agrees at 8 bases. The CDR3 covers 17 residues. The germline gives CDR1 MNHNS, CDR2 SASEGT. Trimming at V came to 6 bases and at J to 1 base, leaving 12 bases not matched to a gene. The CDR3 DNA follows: TGTGCCAGCAGGGGCCGGGACAGGAGGATTGGCACAGATACGCAGTATTTT. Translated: CASRGRDRRIGTDTQYF.

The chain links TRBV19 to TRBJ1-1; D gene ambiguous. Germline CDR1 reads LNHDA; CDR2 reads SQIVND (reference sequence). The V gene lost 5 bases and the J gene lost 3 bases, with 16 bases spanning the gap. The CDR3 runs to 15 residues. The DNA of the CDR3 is TGTGCCAGTAGTCCCCGAAGGGTCACCTACACTGAAGCTTTCTTT. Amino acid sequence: CASSPRRVTYTEAFF.

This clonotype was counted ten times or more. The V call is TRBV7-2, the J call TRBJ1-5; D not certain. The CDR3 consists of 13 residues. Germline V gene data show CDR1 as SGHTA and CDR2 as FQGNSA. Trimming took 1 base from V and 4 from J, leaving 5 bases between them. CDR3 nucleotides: TGTGCCAGCAGCTTAGTTCAGAATCAGCCCCAGCATTTT. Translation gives CASSLVQNQPQHF.

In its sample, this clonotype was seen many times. The CDR3 DNA reads as TGTGCCACCACCCGGGACAGGGGATACGAGCAGTACTTC. This sequence encodes CATTRDRGYEQYF. V and J are TRBV2 and TRBJ2-7; TRBD1 matches at 10 bases. The CDR3 contains 13 residues. V gave up 10 bases and J gave up 4 bases; unmatched junction bases: 7. From germline, CDR1 is SNHLY and CDR2 FYNNEI.